Each of the 24 T cell receptor beta chains below was sequenced from the same sample in a study of CD8 T cells in ankylosing spondylitis. MiXCR was run by TCRdb on the 5' RACE reads, yielding one entry per CDR3 protein. The sample has 150,000 to 200,000 distinct CDR3 sequences, approximately 10% seen once. Sequenced: blood, either unsorted or a sorted T cell fraction (not recorded which). The receptors were sampled from a male donor with ankylosing spondylitis or in good health (not recorded which).

This clonotype was picked up many times. The gene calls are TRBV5-4 and TRBJ2-5, with TRBD2 matching 11 bases. V shed 0 bases, J shed 9 bases, and the junction held 10 bases outside the gene matches. Germline assignment: CDR1 SGHNT and CDR2 YYREEE (reference sequence). The CDR3 has 16 amino acids. CDR3 residues: CASSLAGTSGARAQYF. The CDR3 nucleotides read TGTGCCAGCAGCTTGGCCGGGACTAGCGGCGCCCGGGCCCAGTACTTC.

On this clonotype itself: A read error may explain this, as a much larger clone is one base away. The V gene is TRBV5-1, the J gene TRBJ2-2; D not resolved. CDR1 is SGHRS, CDR2 YFSETQ, per germline. CDR3 length equals 15 residues. The CDR3 DNA follows: TGCGACAGCAGCCGCTCTGGAGAGAACACCGGGGAGCTGTTTTTT. It specifies CDSSRSGENTGELFF.

V is TRBV29-1 and J is TRBJ2-1; 10 bases align to TRBD1. V shed 5 bases, J shed 8 bases, and the junction held 6 bases outside the gene matches. CDR3 length: 13 amino acids. Germline CDR1 SQVTM, CDR2 ANQGSEA. CDR3 loop: CSVRPTGGDEQFF. In nucleotides, the CDR3 is TGCAGCGTTCGTCCGACAGGGGGCGATGAGCAGTTCTTC.

This clonotype was counted many times. The gene calls are TRBV12-3 or TRBV12-4 and TRBJ2-5; D possibly matches TRBD1 or TRBD2 (6 bases each). The CDR3 sequence is 13 residues long. The germline V and J ends were trimmed by 3 bases and 4 bases, with 9 bases remaining between them. For the CDR3, the DNA is TGTGCCAGCAGTTTTGGGGGGCCAGAGACCCAGTACTTC. Its protein product is CASSFGGPETQYF.

This clonotype has ten or more counts. The J gene is TRBJ1-2, the V gene TRBV3-1, with a possible D match to TRBD1 (6 bases). The CDR3 extends over 13 amino acids. V gave up 0 bases and J gave up 7 bases, with 9 bases separating them. Germline CDR1 LGHDT, CDR2 YNNKEL (reference sequence). The CDR3 DNA sequence: TGTGCCAGCAGCCAAGAACAGGGAGGTGGCTACACCTTC. Amino acid sequence: CASSQEQGGGYTF.

This clonotype was recorded many times. V usage is TRBV27 and J usage is TRBJ2-2; a weak D match, TRBD1 (5 bases). V gave up 0 bases and J gave up 0 bases, with 11 bases separating them. The CDR3 totals 17 residues. Germline lookup yields CDR1 MNHEY and CDR2 SMNVEV (reference sequence). As DNA, the CDR3 is TGTGCCAGCAGTTTATCCCCCAGCAGGGCGAACACCGGGGAGCTGTTTTTT. It translates to CASSLSPSRANTGELFF.

The chain links TRBV11-2 to TRBJ2-3, with 7 bases that match TRBD1. The germline gives CDR1 SGHAT, CDR2 FQNNGV. The CDR3 sequence is 19 residues long. Trimming at V came to 1 base and at J to 0 bases, leaving 13 bases not matched to a gene. Here the CDR3 DNA reads TGTGCCAGCAGCTTAGTCGATACCGGGACAGAACCCAGCACAGATACGCAGTATTTT. Residues: CASSLVDTGTEPSTDTQYF.

This clonotype showed up many times. J is TRBJ2-2 and V is TRBV3-1, with TRBD2 as a possible D gene (6 bases). Trimming cost V 4 bases and J 6 bases, with 12 bases left between them. Germline V lookup: CDR1 LGHDT, CDR2 YNNKEL (reference sequence). The CDR3 consists of 14 residues. CDR3 coding DNA: TGTGCCAGCAGCCGGGACTCCGACCCCGGGGAGCTGTTTTTT. Protein: CASSRDSDPGELFF. The entire variable domain, with the rest obtained from reference TRBV3-1 and TRBJ2-2, is as follows: DTAVSQTPKYLVTQMGNDKSIKCEQNLGHDTMYWYKQDSKKFLKIMFSYNNKELIINETVPNRFSPKSPDKAHLNLHINSLELGDSAVYFCASSRDSDPGELFFGEGSRLTVL.

The V call is TRBV6-1, the J call TRBJ1-5, with 7 positions matching TRBD1. This CDR3 spans 12 amino acids. Germline V gene sequence: CDR1 MNHNS, CDR2 SASEGT. J gave up 3 bases and V 10 bases, and 3 bases lay outside the gene matches. The DNA for the CDR3 is TGTGCCATCAGGGGGTTCAATCAGCCCCAGCATTTT. It yields the protein CAIRGFNQPQHF.

V and J are TRBV11-2 and TRBJ2-1; 7 bases are a match to TRBD1. This CDR3 is 17 amino acids long. V was clipped by 3 bases and J by 9 bases; unmatched bases: 17. Germline CDR1 SGHAT, CDR2 FQNNGV. The CDR3 loop reads CASSFRFTGTDSGEQFF. CDR3 coding DNA: TGTGCCAGCAGCTTCAGATTCACCGGGACAGACTCGGGTGAGCAGTTCTTC.

This chain uses TRBV5-1 with TRBJ1-1; no firm D call. CDR1 and CDR2 from the germline V gene are SGHRS and YFSETQ. The CDR3 runs 14 residues. V gave up 5 bases and J gave up 4 bases, with 15 bases separating them. CDR3 DNA sequence: TGCGCCAGCAGTCTCGATCACTGGGGCACTGAAGCTTTCTTT. Translating it yields CASSLDHWGTEAFF.

This clonotype was counted a single time. This could be a read error, since a much larger clone is one nucleotide away. This sequence joins TRBV11-2 and TRBJ2-3; tentatively, D is TRBD1 (6 bases). The CDR3 loop spans 15 amino acids. CDR1 is SGHAT, CDR2 FQNNGV, per germline. The CDR3 is CTSSPLGASTDTQYF. The CDR3 nucleotides are TGTACCAGCAGCCCGTTGGGGGCTAGCACAGATACGCAGTATTTT.

In its sample, this clonotype was seen many times. The chain joins TRBV29-1 to TRBJ2-5; 8 positions match TRBD1. Per germline, CDR1 SQVTM and CDR2 ANQGSEA. This CDR3 spans 14 amino acids. The V gene end was trimmed by 2 bases and the J gene end by 4 bases; junction bases not matched to a gene: 6. For the CDR3, the DNA is TGCAGCGTTGAAAAAGGACAGGGTCGAGAGACCCAGTACTTC. This gives the protein CSVEKGQGRETQYF. The full variable domain, its missing parts supplied by reference TRBV29-1 and TRBJ2-5, is SAVISQKPSRDICQRGTSLTIQCQVDSQVTMMFWYRQQPGQSLTLIATANQGSEATYESGFVIDKFPISRPNLTFSTLTVSNMSPEDSSIYLCSVEKGQGRETQYFGPGTRLLVL.

This clonotype was seen repeatedly, ten times or more. J is TRBJ2-1 and V is TRBV6-2 or TRBV6-3; 8 bases are shared with TRBD2. The CDR3 is 15 amino acids. CDR1 and CDR2 from the germline V gene are MNHEY and SVGEGT. The J segment lost 7 bases and the V segment lost 4 bases, leaving 9 bases of the junction unmatched. The CDR3 region is CASSSRTSSTNEQFF. CDR3 bases: TGTGCCAGCAGTTCGAGGACTAGCAGTACGAATGAGCAGTTCTTC.

This clonotype was detected a few times. The CDR3 loop is CASSKVSRTGWRSLGQETQYF. Written as DNA, the CDR3 is TGTGCCAGCAGCAAAGTATCCAGGACAGGGTGGCGGAGCTTGGGACAAGAGACCCAGTACTTC. The chain uses TRBV7-6 and TRBJ2-5, with 8 positions matching TRBD1. The germline gives CDR1 SGHVS, CDR2 FNYEAQ. The CDR3 totals 21 residues. The J segment lost 2 bases and the V segment lost 5 bases, leaving 25 bases of the junction unmatched. The full variable domain, rest sourced from reference TRBV7-6 and TRBJ2-5, is GAGVSQSPRYKVTKRGQDVALRCDPISGHVSLYWYRQALGQGPEFLTYFNYEAQQDKSGLPNDRFSAERPEGSISTLTIQRTEQRDSAMYRCASSKVSRTGWRSLGQETQYFGPGTRLLVL.

V gene TRBV7-6 combines with J gene TRBJ1-5, with D perhaps matching TRBD1 (5 bases). CDR1 and CDR2 from the germline V gene are SGHVS and FNYEAQ. CDR3 length equals 13 residues. Trimming shortened V by 8 bases and J by 5 bases, and 13 bases separated the two germline ends. CDR3 in DNA: TGTGCCAGCGCGGAGGGGCCTTATCAGCCCCAGCATTTT. This translates into CASAEGPYQPQHF.

This chain links TRBV10-3 with TRBJ1-4, with 8 bases lining up with TRBD1. The germline V gene encodes CDR1 ENHRY and CDR2 SYGVKD. The CDR3 is made up of 16 amino acids. Trimming removed 6 bases from V and 1 base from J; junction bases left unmatched: 7. The CDR3 sequence is CAISSGTGGTNEKLFF. CDR3 bases: TGTGCCATCAGCTCCGGGACAGGCGGAACTAATGAAAAACTGTTTTTT.

In this sample, this clonotype turned up a few times. CDR3 sequence reads: CASSPDGGVTDTQYF. CDR3 DNA sequence: TGCGCCAGCAGCCCGGACGGGGGCGTCACAGATACGCAGTATTTT. The gene calls are TRBV5-1 and TRBJ2-3; possibly TRBD1 or TRBD2 for D (6 bases each). The CDR3 loop spans 15 amino acids. Germline V gives CDR1 SGHRS, CDR2 YFSETQ. V lost 4 bases, J lost 2 bases, and 14 bases lay in between.

This clonotype was detected many times. The rearrangement uses TRBV18 and TRBJ1-1; no clear D gene. The CDR3 is 16 residues long. CDR1 is KGHSH, CDR2 LQKENI, per germline. Trimming removed 2 bases at V and 1 base at J, with 14 bases between. The CDR3 DNA reads TGTGCCAGCTCACCAATTCGTCATGGGCAGAACACTGAAGCTTTCTTT. Translation gives CASSPIRHGQNTEAFF.

In its sample, this clonotype was seen many times. The rearrangement links TRBV5-1 to TRBJ1-6, with D perhaps matching TRBD1 (6 bases). Germline values: CDR1 SGHRS, CDR2 YFSETQ. The CDR3 sequence is 15 residues long. V was clipped by 6 bases and J by 8 bases, with 18 bases between them. The CDR3 region is CASTTVGATYSPLHF. CDR3 nucleotide sequence: TGCGCCAGCACCACAGTGGGGGCTACATATTCACCCCTCCACTTT.

This clonotype was counted ten times or more. The chain is built from TRBV5-1 and TRBJ2-2; no clear D gene. Trimming took off 7 bases at V and 1 base at J, with 11 bases between the two ends. The germline CDR1 and CDR2 sequences are SGHRS and YFSETQ. This CDR3 region has 14 residues. The CDR3, as DNA: TGCGCCAGCTCTGGGATTCTGAACACCGGGGAGCTGTTTTTT. Translating gives CASSGILNTGELFF.

A remark on this clonotype: A read error may explain this, as a much larger clone is one base away. V gene TRBV12-3 or TRBV12-4 combines with J gene TRBJ2-2, with 14 bases that match TRBD2. CDR3 length: 15 residues. V trimming: 6 bases; J trimming: 5 bases; junction bases outside the gene matches: 2. The chain's CDR3 is CASSRTSGGTGELFF. The CDR3 nucleotides are TGTGCCAGCAGCCGGACTAGCGGGGGGACCGGGGAGCTGTTTTTT.

The sample holds many counts of this clonotype. V gene TRBV2 combines with J gene TRBJ2-7; 10 nucleotides line up with TRBD1. The CDR3 sequence is 14 residues long. CDR1 and CDR2 (germline): SNHLY, FYNNEI. Trimming at V came to 3 bases and at J to 3 bases, leaving 2 bases not matched to a gene. The CDR3 spells CASSDWTGGYEQYF. CDR3 nucleotides: TGTGCCAGCAGTGATTGGACAGGGGGCTACGAGCAGTACTTC. The full variable domain, in which reference TRBV2 and TRBJ2-7 provide the parts outside the CDR3, is EPEVTQTPSHQVTQMGQEVILRCVPISNHLYFYWYRQILGQKVEFLVSFYNNEISEKSEIFDDQFSVERPDGSNFTLKIRSTKLEDSAMYFCASSDWTGGYEQYFGPGTRLTVT.

In its sample, this clonotype was seen many times. This sequence joins TRBV11-2 and TRBJ2-7; D is uncertain. This CDR3 contains 14 residues. V was pared by 2 bases and J by 0 bases, with 8 bases between. In germline, CDR1 is SGHAT, CDR2 FQNNGV. CDR3 sequence (DNA): TGTGCCAGCAGCTTAACGGTTAACTCCTACGAGCAGTACTTC. It yields the protein CASSLTVNSYEQYF. The complete variable domain, with remaining parts taken from reference TRBV11-2 and TRBJ2-7, reads EAGVAQSPRYKIIEKRQSVAFWCNPISGHATLYWYQQILGQGPKLLIQFQNNGVVDDSQLPKDRFSAERLKGVDSTLKIQPAKLEDSAVYLCASSLTVNSYEQYFGPGTRLTVT.